The 23 T cell receptor beta chains reported below all come from one sample, sequenced in a study of blood T cells in healthy people across ages. A sample-barcoded 5' primer and a J-beta primer mix were used in a second PCR of roughly 6 to 12 cycles. TCRdb re-called the 5' RACE reads with MiXCR, one entry per CDR3 protein. Of a few hundred thousand distinct CDR3 sequences listed, approximately 51% are singletons. The sample consisted of blood. The receptors were sampled from a man aged 55 to 70 in good health.

The V and J genes are TRBV4-2 and TRBJ2-1; no clear D. V dropped 0 bases and J dropped 2 bases, with 11 bases sitting between them. There are 16 residues in the CDR3. Germline CDR1 LGHNA, CDR2 YNFKEQ. The CDR3 nucleotides are TGTGCCAGCAGCCAAGATCGGGCTACCCCCTACAATGAGCAGTTCTTC. Translating it yields CASSQDRATPYNEQFF.

The chain uses TRBV6-6 and TRBJ2-7; 8 bases align to TRBD1. V lost 6 bases, J lost 2 bases, and 9 bases stayed unmatched. The length of the CDR3 is 15 residues. CDR1 is MNHNY, CDR2 SVGAGI, per germline (reference sequence). Here the CDR3 reads CASSPDRGLTYEQYF. The CDR3 bases are TGTGCCAGCAGCCCCGACAGGGGCCTGACCTACGAGCAGTACTTC.

J is TRBJ2-1 and V is TRBV20-1, with 7 bases identical to TRBD2. The DNA matches TRBJ2-7 better at its end, which makes the J call doubtful. The CDR3 length is 12 residues. Per germline, CDR1 DFQATT and CDR2 SNEGSKA (reference sequence). This chain's CDR3 is CSAGLDYYEQYF. In nucleotides, the CDR3 is TGCAGTGCTGGACTAGATTATTACGAGCAGTACTTC.

V gene TRBV5-6 combines with J gene TRBJ2-7, with D maybe TRBD1 (5 bases). The J call is doubtful: the DNA matches TRBJ2-5 better. The CDR3 length is 19 residues. Per the germline V gene, CDR1 is SGHDT and CDR2 is YYEEEE. The CDR3 DNA reads as TGTGCCAGCAGCCCTCTGTCGACAGCGAGGTTTCGACAAGAGGAGACCCAGTACTTC. Translation gives CASSPLSTARFRQEETQYF.

This clonotype appeared a few times. The chain combines TRBV7-2 with TRBJ2-1; 12 nucleotides line up with TRBD2. The trim removed 3 bases at V and 13 bases at J, leaving 13 bases unmatched. This CDR3 is 16 amino acids long. Germline V gene lookup returns CDR1 SGHTA and CDR2 FQGNSA. The CDR3 DNA reads as TGTGCCAGCAGCTTCGGACTAGCGGGACCTCGAGGGACCCAGTTCTTC. It is translated as CASSFGLAGPRGTQFF.

The chain employs TRBV6-5 and TRBJ2-7; the D gene is possibly TRBD1 (6 bases). Per germline, CDR1 MNHEY and CDR2 SVGAGI. This CDR3 comprises 15 residues. V shed 0 bases and J shed 0 bases, with 9 bases lying between them. DNA for the CDR3: TGTGCCAGCAGTTACTCTGGGGGCGCCTCCTACGAGCAGTACTTC. Translated: CASSYSGGASYEQYF.

In its sample, this clonotype was seen a few times. CDR3 DNA: TGCGCCAGCAGCGGACAGGGGTCGCTCTCTGGGGCCAACGTCCTGACTTTC. Its protein product is CASSGQGSLSGANVLTF. The V and J genes are TRBV5-1 and TRBJ2-6; 9 nucleotides match TRBD1. V trimming: 4 bases; J trimming: 0 bases; junction bases outside the gene matches: 5. The CDR3 consists of 17 residues. Germline CDR1 is SGHRS and CDR2 is YFSETQ. The complete variable domain, with remaining parts taken from reference TRBV5-1 and TRBJ2-6, reads KAGVTQTPRYLIKTRGQQVTLSCSPISGHRSVSWYQQTPGQGLQFLFEYFSETQRNKGNFPGRFSGRQFSNSRSEMNVSTLELGDSALYLCASSGQGSLSGANVLTFGAGSRLTVL.

The gene calls are TRBV11-2 and TRBJ2-7; 7 nucleotides align to TRBD2. The CDR3 length is 18 residues. V shed 2 bases and J 0 bases; nucleotides not matched to a gene: 13. Germline loops: CDR1 SGHAT, CDR2 FQNNGV. The DNA of the CDR3 is TGTGCCAGCAGCTTAATTCGGGGCGACCGGGGGGACTCCTACGAGCAGTACTTC. It yields the protein CASSLIRGDRGDSYEQYF.

The V and J genes are TRBV6-5 and TRBJ2-3, with TRBD2 as a possible D gene (5 bases). V was clipped by 6 bases and J by 0 bases, with 7 bases between them. The CDR3 has 13 amino acids. CDR1 and CDR2 from the germline V gene are MNHEY and SVGAGI. CDR3 sequence (DNA): TGTGCCAGCAGAACGGGGAGCACAGATACGCAGTATTTT. This gives the protein CASRTGSTDTQYF.

This clonotype has ten or more counts. The chain is built from TRBV20-1 and TRBJ2-7, with D tentatively TRBD2 (6 bases). Trimming pared 7 bases from V and 4 bases from J, leaving 11 bases between. CDR1 and CDR2 from the germline V gene are DFQATT and SNEGSKA (reference sequence). This CDR3 is built from 11 residues. CDR3 coding DNA: TGCAGTGTTGCTAGCGTGTACGAGCAGTACTTC. It translates to CSVASVYEQYF.

The chain uses TRBV5-1 and TRBJ1-5; 10 positions agree with TRBD1. The length of the CDR3 is 21 residues. With V trimmed by 1 base and J by 5 bases, 21 bases remained unmatched. Germline V CDR1 and CDR2: SGHRS, YFSETQ. The CDR3 nucleotides read TGCGCCAGCAGCTTGCGTCCACATGCCGGGACAGGGGATCCGGAGGATCAGCCCCAGCATTTT. Its protein is CASSLRPHAGTGDPEDQPQHF.

There are a few counts of this clonotype. The V gene is TRBV7-6, the J gene TRBJ2-1; D is possibly TRBD2 (7 bases). The J call may be mistaken, given a closer DNA end match to TRBJ2-7. Germline CDR1 and CDR2: SGHVS and FNYEAQ. The CDR3 sequence is 16 residues long. CDR3 loop: CASSLGRGGSYNEQYF. CDR3 sequence (DNA): TGTGCCAGCAGCTTAGGAAGGGGGGGGTCCTACAATGAGCAGTACTTC.

This clonotype has just a few counts. The J gene is TRBJ2-6, the V gene TRBV10-3; no firm D call. Trimming pared 5 bases from V and 0 bases from J, leaving 8 bases between. The germline CDR1 and CDR2 sequences are ENHRY and SYGVKD. The CDR3 runs 15 residues. The DNA for the CDR3 is TGTGCCATCAGTCCAGGTTCCTCTGGGGCCAACGTCCTGACTTTC. Amino acids: CAISPGSSGANVLTF.

The CDR3 here is CASSHSSGGVQETQYF. CDR3 DNA sequence: TGTGCCAGCAGCCACTCTAGCGGGGGGGTGCAAGAGACCCAGTACTTC. The rearrangement joins TRBV4-2 to TRBJ2-5; 12 bases fit TRBD2. The CDR3 is 16 amino acids. V lost 3 bases and J lost 2; bases outside the gene matches: 4. The V gene's germline CDR1 is LGHNA and CDR2 YNFKEQ.

This clonotype was counted a few times. The CDR3 DNA reads TGTGCCAGCTCACGATCGACTAGCGAGGAGCAGTTCTTC. Translated: CASSRSTSEEQFF. This chain connects TRBV18 to TRBJ2-1; the match to TRBD2 covers 8 bases. CDR3 length equals 13 residues. Germline V gives CDR1 KGHSH, CDR2 LQKENI. J gave up 10 bases and V 4 bases, and 6 bases lay outside the gene matches. The whole variable domain, filled in from reference TRBV18 and TRBJ2-1, reads NAGVMQNPRHLVRRRGQEARLRCSPMKGHSHVYWYRQLPEEGLKFMVYLQKENIIDESGMPKERFSAEFPKEGPSILRIQQVVRGDSAAYFCASSRSTSEEQFFGPGTRLTVL.

As DNA, the CDR3 is TGTGCCAGCAGCCTAAGACAGGGGGTAGTGGATGGGGCCAACGTCCTGACTTTC. This gives the protein CASSLRQGVVDGANVLTF. The chain joins TRBV11-1 to TRBJ2-6, with 9 bases lining up with TRBD1. The CDR3 runs 18 residues. Germline loops: CDR1 SGHAT, CDR2 FQDESV (reference sequence). The junction had 11 bases not matched to a gene; V was cut back by 5 bases and J by 3 bases.

V is TRBV27 and J is TRBJ1-1; TRBD1 matches 10 bases. Germline CDR1 reads MNHEY; CDR2 reads SMNVEV (reference sequence). After removal of 6 bases from V and 1 base from J, the junction contained 5 bases not matched to a gene. CDR3 size: 15 residues. The CDR3 nucleotides read TGTGCCAGCAGGCGACAGGGGGCCCGGAACACTGAAGCTTTCTTT. It translates to CASRRQGARNTEAFF.

There are many counts of this clonotype. This CDR3 is CASSFLADGNQPQHF. The CDR3, as DNA: TGTGCCAGCAGTTTCCTGGCGGACGGCAATCAGCCCCAGCATTTT. The rearrangement joins TRBV27 to TRBJ1-5; D is uncertain. Germline V lookup: CDR1 MNHEY, CDR2 SMNVEV (reference sequence). The CDR3 is 15 residues long. V was shortened by 3 bases and J by 2 bases, with 11 bases between the two germline ends.

The rearrangement links TRBV7-3 to TRBJ2-3; D remains unclear. Trimming pared 5 bases from V and 1 base from J, leaving 13 bases between. Germline CDR1 SGHTA, CDR2 FQGTGA. This CDR3 has 15 amino acids. In nucleotides, the CDR3 is TGTGCCAGCAGCACTCGGTTCGCCGGCACAGATACGCAGTATTTT. Residues: CASSTRFAGTDTQYF. Looking up the rest from reference TRBV7-3 and TRBJ2-3 gives the full variable domain: GAGVSQTPSNKVTEKGKYVELRCDPISGHTALYWYRQSLGQGPEFLIYFQGTGAADDSGLPNDRFFAVRPEGSVSTLKIQRTERGDSAVYLCASSTRFAGTDTQYFGPGTRLTVL.

This clonotype turned up a few times. The V gene is TRBV5-1, the J gene TRBJ2-3; weak D call: TRBD2 (6 bases). Trimming removed 4 bases from V and 10 bases from J, with 13 bases in between. The CDR3 covers 12 residues. Germline CDR1 SGHRS, CDR2 YFSETQ. The CDR3 region has the DNA TGCGCCAGCAGCCCCACAGCGGGCCCGCAGTATTTT. Translating it yields CASSPTAGPQYF.

CDR3: CASSGSLSGANVLTF. CDR3 DNA sequence: TGTGCCAGCAGTGGGAGCCTCTCTGGGGCCAACGTCCTGACTTTC. The V call is TRBV2, the J call TRBJ2-6; no clear D. Trimming stripped 4 bases from V and 0 bases from J, with 7 bases between. This CDR3 contains 15 residues. CDR1 is SNHLY and CDR2 is FYNNEI in the germline V gene.

The chain employs TRBV20-1 and TRBJ2-1; no clear D gene. Trimming left V 5 bases short and J 5 bases short, with 13 bases between. The CDR3 contains 13 residues. Germline V lookup: CDR1 DFQATT, CDR2 SNEGSKA (reference sequence). The CDR3 nucleotides read TGCAGTGCTGCGGAAGCGATGAACAATGAGCAGTTCTTC. It codes for CSAAEAMNNEQFF.

This chain uses TRBV12-5 with TRBJ2-1; a weak D match, TRBD1 (6 bases). Deletions cut 6 bases from V and 0 bases from J, with 9 bases between. Germline loops: CDR1 LGHNT, CDR2 FRNRAP. The CDR3 runs to 14 residues. CDR3 sequence reads: CASGRTASYNEQFF. DNA of the CDR3: TGTGCTAGTGGCCGGACAGCCTCCTACAATGAGCAGTTCTTC.